This record looks at one TCR beta chain sequence and its context. This CDR3 region has 15 residues. Germline lookup yields CDR1 SGHTA and CDR2 FQGTGA. Unmatched junction bases numbered 4, after V lost 1 base and J lost 7 bases. This specimen comes from a study of blood T cell repertoires in COVID-19. TCRdb's table, derived via immunoSEQ multiplex PCR, lists solely in-frame clones and lacks some. This sample has almost 250,000 clones, with roughly 85% found just once. The TCR was taken from a woman aged 45-65 years with acute COVID-19. The sample taken for sequencing was PBMCs or T cells enriched from blood (not recorded which). The chain couples TRBV7-3 to TRBJ2-3; 11 nucleotides match TRBD2. CDR3 residues: CASSLISGGEHTQYF. CDR3 sequence (DNA): TGTGCCAGCAGCTTAATTAGCGGGGGGGAACATACGCAGTATTTT. Full variable domain (missing parts from reference TRBV7-3 and TRBJ2-3): GAGVSQTPSNKVTEKGKYVELRCDPISGHTALYWYRQSLGQGPEFLIYFQGTGAADDSGLPNDRFFAVRPEGSVSTLKIQRTERGDSAVYLCASSLISGGEHTQYFGPGTRLTVL.